This T cell receptor (beta chain) appears in the sequencing data of a study of shared clonotypes between healthy human individuals. The overall study: Per-donor plates numbered three CD4 naive, three CD4 memory, two CD8 naive and one CD8 memory. Overall study findings and caveats: All-four-donor shared clonotypes had higher generation probabilities than non-shared clonotypes did.

Comments on this clone: Its antigen is unidentified.

Caucasian adults residing in Nashville, Tennessee made up all the donors. The authors divided CD4+ cells into CD45RA+ naive and CD45RA-negative memory subsets. V lost 4 bases and J 3 bases, leaving 12 bases between the germline ends. Looked up from germline, CDR1 is LNHDA and CDR2 is SQIVND (reference sequence). CDR3 length: 14 amino acids. Assay used: immunoSEQ multiplex PCR; TCRdb lists only in-frame clones, some missing. The repertoire holds roughly 2,500,000 clones, with 90% to 95% as singletons. The sequence came from a man between 18 and 29 years old in good health. Some clones in this sample may be carry-over from other donors' samples. The chain couples TRBV19 to TRBJ1-1; D not resolved. Sequenced input: naive CD4+ T cells from PBMCs. The subset here: CD45RA+ positively selected. For the CDR3, the DNA is TGTGCCAGTAGTAACGGTTGGGAATACACTGAAGCTTTCTTT. Its protein product is CASSNGWEYTEAFF. Full variable domain (rest looked up from reference TRBV19 and TRBJ1-1): DGGITQSPKYLFRKEGQNVTLSCEQNLNHDAMYWYRQDPGQGLRLIYYSQIVNDFQKGDIAEGYSVSREKKESFPLTVTSAQKNPTAFYLCASSNGWEYTEAFFGQGTRLTVV.